The present T cell receptor (beta chain) was sequenced within a study of tumor-infiltrating lymphocytes in primary liver carcinoma. This clonotype was found many times. Its antigen is not identified. Study-wide results and caveats: Tumor top-250-clone fractions significantly exceeded those of blood (p = 0.039). Just about 7-25% of leading clones were found in every one of five regions.

Starting material for RNA and DNA co-extraction consisted of about 19-32 mg of unsorted bulk tissue. Treatment-naive at the time, the patients had chronic HBV infection. Starting from 500 ng of total RNA, TCR beta cDNA was produced with a primer in the constant region. Three nested multiplex PCR rounds of slightly modified ARM-PCR generated TCR beta libraries. TCRdb re-derived calls from the multiplex PCR reads in MiXCR, one entry per CDR3 protein. This table holds more than 40,000 distinct CDR3 sequences, less than 75% found once. The source of this sequence is a middle-aged man with primary liver carcinoma and hepatitis B virus infection. Input material: liver tumor tissue from sampling region 5. Subset here: tumor region T5, tumor centre.

In nucleotides, the CDR3 is TGTGCCAGCAGCTCTACAAATAATTCACCCCTCCACTTT. This gives the protein CASSSTNNSPLHF. V is TRBV12-3 or TRBV12-4 and J is TRBJ1-6; D gene uncertain. The CDR3 extends over 13 amino acids. The ends were cut back, 6 bases at V and 5 bases at J, with 8 bases in the middle.